This TCR beta chain came from a study of T cell responses to AZD1222 COVID-19 vaccine. Generated by immunoSEQ multiplex PCR, the TCRdb table keeps only in-frame clones and is missing some. Of approximately 270,000 clones detected, 90% to 95% appear once; the ten largest clones hold 0.5% to 0.7%. Study observations and caveats: Elevations in Spike-specific TCR breadth and depth followed administration of two AZD1222 doses. At study baseline, merely about 6 AZD1222 recipients were seropositive.

Germline trimming cut 5 bases from V and 3 bases from J; bases unmatched to any gene: 5. The CDR3 runs 15 residues. Germline V CDR1 and CDR2: PRHDT, FYEKMQ (reference sequence). A note on this clone: As yet, its antigen is unknown.

The rearrangement links TRBV13 to TRBJ2-1, with TRBD1 matching 9 bases. The receptor comes from an adult who received the AZD1222 COVID-19 vaccine. Sequenced here: peripheral blood, sampled 28 days after the second AZD1222 dose. CDR3 sequence (DNA): TGTGCCAGCAGCGCCGGGACAGGGCTCTACAATGAGCAGTTCTTC. Its translation is CASSAGTGLYNEQFF.